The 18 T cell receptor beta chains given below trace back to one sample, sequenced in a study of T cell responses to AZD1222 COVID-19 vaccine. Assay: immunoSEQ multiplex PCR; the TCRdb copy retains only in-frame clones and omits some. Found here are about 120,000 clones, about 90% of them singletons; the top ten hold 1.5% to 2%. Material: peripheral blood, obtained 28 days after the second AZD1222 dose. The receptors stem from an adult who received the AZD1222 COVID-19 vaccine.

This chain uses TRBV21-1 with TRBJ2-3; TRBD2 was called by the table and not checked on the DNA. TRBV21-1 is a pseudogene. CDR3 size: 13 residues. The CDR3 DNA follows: TGTGCCAGCAGCAACCGAGCTTTAGATACGCAGTATTTT. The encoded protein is CASSNRALDTQYF.

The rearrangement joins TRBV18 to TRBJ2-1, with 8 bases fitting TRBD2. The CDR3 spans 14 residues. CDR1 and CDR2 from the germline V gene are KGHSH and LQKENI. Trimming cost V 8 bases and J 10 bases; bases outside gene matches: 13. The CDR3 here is CASTYILTSEEQFF. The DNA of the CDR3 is TGTGCCAGCACGTATATTCTGACTAGCGAAGAGCAGTTCTTC.

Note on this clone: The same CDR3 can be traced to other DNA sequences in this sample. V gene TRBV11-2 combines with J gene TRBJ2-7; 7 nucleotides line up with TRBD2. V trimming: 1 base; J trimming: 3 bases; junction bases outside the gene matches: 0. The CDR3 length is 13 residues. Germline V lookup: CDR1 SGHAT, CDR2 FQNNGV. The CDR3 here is CASSLGTSYEQYF. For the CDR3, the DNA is TGTGCCAGCAGCTTAGGGACTAGCTACGAGCAGTACTTC.

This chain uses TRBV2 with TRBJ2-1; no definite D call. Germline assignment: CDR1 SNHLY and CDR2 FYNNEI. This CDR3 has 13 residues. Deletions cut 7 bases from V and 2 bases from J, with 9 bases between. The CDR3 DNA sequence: TGTGCCAGCACCTCACTGGCCTACAATGAGCAGTTCTTC. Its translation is CASTSLAYNEQFF.

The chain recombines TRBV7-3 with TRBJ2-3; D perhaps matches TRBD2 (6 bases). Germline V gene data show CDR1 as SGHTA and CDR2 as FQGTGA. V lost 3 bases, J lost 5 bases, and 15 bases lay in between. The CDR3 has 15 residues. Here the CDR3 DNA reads TGTGCCAGCAGCTTCGGGGGTAGCTGGGGAGATACGCAGTATTTT. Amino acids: CASSFGGSWGDTQYF.

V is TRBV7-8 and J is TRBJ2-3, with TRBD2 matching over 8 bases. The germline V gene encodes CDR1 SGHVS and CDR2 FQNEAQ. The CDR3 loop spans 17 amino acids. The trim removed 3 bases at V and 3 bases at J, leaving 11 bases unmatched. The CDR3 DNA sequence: TGTGCCAGCAGCTTGTGGACATCGGCGGGGGGAACAGATACGCAGTATTTT. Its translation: CASSLWTSAGGTDTQYF. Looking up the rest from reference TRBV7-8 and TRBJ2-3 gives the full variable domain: GAGVSQSPRYKVAKRGQDVALRCDPISGHVSLFWYQQALGQGPEFLTYFQNEAQLDKSGLPSDRFFAERPEGSVSTLKIQRTQQEDSAVYLCASSLWTSAGGTDTQYFGPGTRLTVL.

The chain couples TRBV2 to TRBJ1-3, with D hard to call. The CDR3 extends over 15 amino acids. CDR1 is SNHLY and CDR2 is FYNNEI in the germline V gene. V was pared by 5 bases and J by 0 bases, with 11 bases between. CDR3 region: CASSPRTGSGNTIYF. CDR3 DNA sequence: TGTGCCAGCAGTCCGCGGACGGGCTCTGGAAACACCATATATTTT. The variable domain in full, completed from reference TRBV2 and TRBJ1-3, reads EPEVTQTPSHQVTQMGQEVILRCVPISNHLYFYWYRQILGQKVEFLVSFYNNEISEKSEIFDDQFSVERPDGSNFTLKIRSTKLEDSAMYFCASSPRTGSGNTIYFGEGSWLTVV.

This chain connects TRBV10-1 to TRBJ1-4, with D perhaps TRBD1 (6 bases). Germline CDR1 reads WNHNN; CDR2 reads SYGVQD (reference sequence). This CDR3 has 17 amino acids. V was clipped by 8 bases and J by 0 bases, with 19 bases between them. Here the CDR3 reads CASGIVPQGTTNEKLFF. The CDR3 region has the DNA TGCGCCAGCGGAATTGTACCACAGGGAACAACTAATGAAAAACTGTTTTTT.

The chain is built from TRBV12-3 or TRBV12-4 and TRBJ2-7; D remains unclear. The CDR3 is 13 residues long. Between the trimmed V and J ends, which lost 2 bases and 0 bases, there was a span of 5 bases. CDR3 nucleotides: TGTGCCAGCAGTTTATTCTACTCCTACGAGCAGTACTTC. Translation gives CASSLFYSYEQYF.

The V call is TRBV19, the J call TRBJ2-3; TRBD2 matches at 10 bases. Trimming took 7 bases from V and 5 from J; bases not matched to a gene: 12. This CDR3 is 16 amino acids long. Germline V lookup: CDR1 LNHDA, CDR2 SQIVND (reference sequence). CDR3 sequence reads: CASTPAGGSPQDTQYF. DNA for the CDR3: TGTGCCAGTACCCCAGCGGGAGGGTCCCCTCAAGATACGCAGTATTTT.

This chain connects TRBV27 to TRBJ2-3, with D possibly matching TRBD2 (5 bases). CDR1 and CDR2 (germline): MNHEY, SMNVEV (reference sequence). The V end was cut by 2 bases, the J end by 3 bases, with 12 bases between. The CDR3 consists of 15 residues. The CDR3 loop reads CASSLGLPRTDTQYF. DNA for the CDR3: TGTGCCAGCAGTTTAGGACTCCCTAGGACAGATACGCAGTATTTT.

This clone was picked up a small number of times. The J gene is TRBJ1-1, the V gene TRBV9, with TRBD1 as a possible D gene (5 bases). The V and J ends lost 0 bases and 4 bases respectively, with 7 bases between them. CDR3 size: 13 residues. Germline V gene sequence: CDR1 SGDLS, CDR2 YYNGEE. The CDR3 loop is CASSVAQGTEAFF. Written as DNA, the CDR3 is TGTGCCAGCAGCGTAGCCCAGGGCACTGAAGCTTTCTTT.

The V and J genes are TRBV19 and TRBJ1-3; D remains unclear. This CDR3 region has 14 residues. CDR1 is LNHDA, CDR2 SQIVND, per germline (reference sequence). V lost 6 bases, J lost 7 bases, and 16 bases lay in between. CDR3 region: CASRTMLTENTIYF. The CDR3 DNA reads TGTGCCAGTAGGACCATGCTAACCGAGAACACCATATATTTT. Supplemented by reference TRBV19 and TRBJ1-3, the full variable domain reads DGGITQSPKYLFRKEGQNVTLSCEQNLNHDAMYWYRQDPGQGLRLIYYSQIVNDFQKGDIAEGYSVSREKKESFPLTVTSAQKNPTAFYLCASRTMLTENTIYFGEGSWLTVV.

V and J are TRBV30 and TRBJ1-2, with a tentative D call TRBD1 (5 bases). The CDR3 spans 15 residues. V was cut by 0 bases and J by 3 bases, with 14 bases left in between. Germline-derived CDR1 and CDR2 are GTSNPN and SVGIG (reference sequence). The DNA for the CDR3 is TGTGCCTGGAGTGTAATGGGGGGGGATTACTATGGCTACACCTTC. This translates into CAWSVMGGDYYGYTF. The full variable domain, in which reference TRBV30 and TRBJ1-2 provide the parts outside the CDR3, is SQTIHQWPATLVQPVGSPLSLECTVEGTSNPNLYWYRQAAGRGLQLLFYSVGIGQISSEVPQNLSASRPQDRQFILSSKKLLLSDSGFYLCAWSVMGGDYYGYTFGSGTRLTVV.

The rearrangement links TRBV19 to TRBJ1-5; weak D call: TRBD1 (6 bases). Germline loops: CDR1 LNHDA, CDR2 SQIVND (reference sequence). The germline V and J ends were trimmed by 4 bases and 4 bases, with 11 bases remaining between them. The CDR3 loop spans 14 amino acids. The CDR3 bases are TGTGCCAGTAGTACCCAACAGGGAAATCAGCCCCAGCATTTT. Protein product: CASSTQQGNQPQHF.

In DNA, the CDR3 is TGTGCCAGCAGCCCGGGAACCATGACCGAGCAGTACTTC. Its translation: CASSPGTMTEQYF. The chain combines TRBV7-3 with TRBJ2-7; tentatively, D is TRBD2 (5 bases). The CDR3 covers 13 residues. V lost 5 bases and J lost 6, with 14 bases in between. Looked up from germline, CDR1 is SGHTA and CDR2 is FQGTGA. The entire variable domain, with the rest obtained from reference TRBV7-3 and TRBJ2-7, is as follows: GAGVSQTPSNKVTEKGKYVELRCDPISGHTALYWYRQSLGQGPEFLIYFQGTGAADDSGLPNDRFFAVRPEGSVSTLKIQRTERGDSAVYLCASSPGTMTEQYFGPGTRLTVT.

This chain's CDR3 is CASSITTGTGNYGYTF. The CDR3 DNA reads as TGTGCCAGTAGTATCACTACCGGGACAGGCAACTATGGCTACACCTTC. The V call is TRBV19, the J call TRBJ1-2, with 8 bases identical to TRBD1. Unmatched junction bases numbered 8, after V lost 3 bases and J lost 2 bases. CDR3 length: 16 residues. Germline loops: CDR1 LNHDA, CDR2 SQIVND (reference sequence).

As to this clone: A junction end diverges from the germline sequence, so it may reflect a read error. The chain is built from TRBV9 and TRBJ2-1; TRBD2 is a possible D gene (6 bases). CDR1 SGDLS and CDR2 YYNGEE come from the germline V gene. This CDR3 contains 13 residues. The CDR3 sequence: CASSVEDYDEQFF. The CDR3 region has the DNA TGTGCCAGCAGCGTAGAGGACTACGATGAGCAGTTCTTC.